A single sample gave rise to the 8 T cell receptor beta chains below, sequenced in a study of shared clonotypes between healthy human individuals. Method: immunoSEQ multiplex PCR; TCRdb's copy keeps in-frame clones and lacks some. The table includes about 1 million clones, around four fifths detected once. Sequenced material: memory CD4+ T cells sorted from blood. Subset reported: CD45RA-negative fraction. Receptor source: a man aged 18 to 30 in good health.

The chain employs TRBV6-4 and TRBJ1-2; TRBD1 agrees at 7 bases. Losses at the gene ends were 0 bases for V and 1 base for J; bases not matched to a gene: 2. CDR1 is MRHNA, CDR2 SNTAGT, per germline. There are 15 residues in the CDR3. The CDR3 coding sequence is TGTGCCAGCAGTGACTCGGCAGGGGGTAACTATGGCTACACCTTC. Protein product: CASSDSAGGNYGYTF.

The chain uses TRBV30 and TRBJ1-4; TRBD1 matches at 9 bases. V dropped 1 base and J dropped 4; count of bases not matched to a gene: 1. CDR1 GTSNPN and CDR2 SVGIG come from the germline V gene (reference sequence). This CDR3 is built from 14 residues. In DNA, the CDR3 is TGTGCCTGGAGTGCGACAGGGGGTAATGAAAAACTGTTTTTT. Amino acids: CAWSATGGNEKLFF.

The CDR3 is CASSLRNTGELFF. The CDR3 DNA reads TGTGCCAGCAGCTTACGGAACACCGGGGAGCTGTTTTTT. This chain uses TRBV7-9 with TRBJ2-2, with D unclear. This CDR3 is 13 amino acids long. Germline CDR1 reads SEHNR; CDR2 reads FQNEAQ (reference sequence). V was shortened by 2 bases and J by 1 base, with 2 bases between the two germline ends. The variable domain in full, completed from reference TRBV7-9 and TRBJ2-2, reads DTGVSQNPRHKITKRGQNVTFRCDPISEHNRLYWYRQTLGQGPEFLTYFQNEAQLEKSRLLSDRFSAERPKGSFSTLEIQRTEQGDSAMYLCASSLRNTGELFFGEGSRLTVL.

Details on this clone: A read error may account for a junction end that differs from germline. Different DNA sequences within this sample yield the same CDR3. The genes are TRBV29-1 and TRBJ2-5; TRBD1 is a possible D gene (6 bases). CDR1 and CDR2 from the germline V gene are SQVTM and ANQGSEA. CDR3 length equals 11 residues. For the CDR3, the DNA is TGCAGCGTAGAAGGGGGAGAGACCCAGTACTTC. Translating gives CSVEGGETQYF.

CDR3 DNA: TGTGCCAGCAGCTTGGGAGGCAGGGTGAACACTGAAGCTTTCTTT. Translating it yields CASSLGGRVNTEAFF. J is TRBJ1-1 and V is TRBV5-8; D might be TRBD1 (5 bases). Germline V gene lookup returns CDR1 SGHTS and CDR2 YDEGEE. The CDR3 is 15 amino acids. V gave up 0 bases and J gave up 0 bases, with 9 bases separating them. Full variable domain (rest looked up from reference TRBV5-8 and TRBJ1-1): EAGVTQSPTHLIKTRGQQATLRCSPISGHTSVYWYQQALGLGLQFLLWYDEGEERNRGNFPPRFSGRQFPNYSSELNVNALELEDSALYLCASSLGGRVNTEAFFGQGTRLTVV.

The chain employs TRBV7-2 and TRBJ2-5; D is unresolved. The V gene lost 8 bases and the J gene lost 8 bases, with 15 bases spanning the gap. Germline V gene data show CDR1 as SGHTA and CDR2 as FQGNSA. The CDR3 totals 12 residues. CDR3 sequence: CASSLPPGTQYF. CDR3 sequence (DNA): TGTGCCAGCTCTCTTCCCCCGGGTACCCAGTACTTC.

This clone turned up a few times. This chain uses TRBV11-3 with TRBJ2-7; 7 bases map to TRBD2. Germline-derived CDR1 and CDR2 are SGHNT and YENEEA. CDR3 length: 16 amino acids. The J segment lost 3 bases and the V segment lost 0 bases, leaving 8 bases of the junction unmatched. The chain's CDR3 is CASSLESGGGDYEQYF. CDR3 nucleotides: TGTGCCAGCAGCTTAGAGTCCGGCGGGGGAGACTACGAGCAGTACTTC.

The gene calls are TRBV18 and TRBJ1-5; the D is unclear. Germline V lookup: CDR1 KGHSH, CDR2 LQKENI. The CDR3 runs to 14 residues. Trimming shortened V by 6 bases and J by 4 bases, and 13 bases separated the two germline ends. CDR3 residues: CASSQSFGNQPQHF. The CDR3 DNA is TGTGCCAGCTCCCAGTCTTTTGGGAATCAGCCCCAGCATTTT. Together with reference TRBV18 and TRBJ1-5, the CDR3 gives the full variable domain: NAGVMQNPRHLVRRRGQEARLRCSPMKGHSHVYWYRQLPEEGLKFMVYLQKENIIDESGMPKERFSAEFPKEGPSILRIQQVVRGDSAAYFCASSQSFGNQPQHFGDGTRLSIL.